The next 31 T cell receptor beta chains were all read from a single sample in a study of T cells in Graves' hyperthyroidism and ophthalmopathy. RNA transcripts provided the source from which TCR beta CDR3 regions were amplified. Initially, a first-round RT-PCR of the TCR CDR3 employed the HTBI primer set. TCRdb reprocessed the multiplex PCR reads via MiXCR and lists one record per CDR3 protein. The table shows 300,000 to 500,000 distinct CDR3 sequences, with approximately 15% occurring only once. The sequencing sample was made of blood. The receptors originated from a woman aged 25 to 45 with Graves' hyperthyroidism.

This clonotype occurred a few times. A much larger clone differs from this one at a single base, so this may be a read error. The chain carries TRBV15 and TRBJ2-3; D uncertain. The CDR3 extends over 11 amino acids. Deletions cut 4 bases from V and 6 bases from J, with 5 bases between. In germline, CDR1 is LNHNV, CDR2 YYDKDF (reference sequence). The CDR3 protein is CATSIADTQYF. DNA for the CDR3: TGTGCCACCAGCATTGCGGATACGCAGTATTTT.

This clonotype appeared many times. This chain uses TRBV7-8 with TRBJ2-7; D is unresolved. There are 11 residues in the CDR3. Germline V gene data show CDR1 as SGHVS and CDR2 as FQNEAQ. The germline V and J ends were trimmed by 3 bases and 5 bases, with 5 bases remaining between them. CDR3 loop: CASSFRDEQYF. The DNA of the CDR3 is TGTGCCAGCAGCTTTCGGGACGAGCAGTACTTC.

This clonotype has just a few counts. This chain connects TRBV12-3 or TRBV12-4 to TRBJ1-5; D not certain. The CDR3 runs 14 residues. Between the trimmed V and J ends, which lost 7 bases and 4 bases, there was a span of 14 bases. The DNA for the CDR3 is TGTGCCAGCACCGAGCGGGCACCAAATCAGCCCCAGCATTTT. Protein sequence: CASTERAPNQPQHF.

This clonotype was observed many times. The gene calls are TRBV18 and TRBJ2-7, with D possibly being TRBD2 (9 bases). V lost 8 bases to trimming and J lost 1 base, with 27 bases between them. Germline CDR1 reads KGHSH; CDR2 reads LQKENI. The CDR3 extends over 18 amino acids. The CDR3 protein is CASQGTQGASGTSYEQYF. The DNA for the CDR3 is TGTGCCAGCCAAGGGACCCAGGGGGCTAGCGGGACTTCCTACGAGCAGTACTTC. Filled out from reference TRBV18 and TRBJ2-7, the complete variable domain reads NAGVMQNPRHLVRRRGQEARLRCSPMKGHSHVYWYRQLPEEGLKFMVYLQKENIIDESGMPKERFSAEFPKEGPSILRIQQVVRGDSAAYFCASQGTQGASGTSYEQYFGPGTRLTVT.

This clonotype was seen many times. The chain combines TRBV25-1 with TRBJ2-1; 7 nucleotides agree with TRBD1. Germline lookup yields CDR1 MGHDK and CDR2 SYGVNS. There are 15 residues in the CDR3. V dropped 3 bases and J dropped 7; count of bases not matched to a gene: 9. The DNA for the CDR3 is TGTGCCAGCAGTGACCGGGACAGCCTCTGGAATGAGCAGTTCTTC. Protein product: CASSDRDSLWNEQFF. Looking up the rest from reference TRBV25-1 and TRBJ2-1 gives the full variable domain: EADIYQTPRYLVIGTGKKITLECSQTMGHDKMYWYQQDPGMELHLIHYSYGVNSTEKGDLSSESTVSRIRTEHFPLTLESARPSHTSQYLCASSDRDSLWNEQFFGPGTRLTVL.

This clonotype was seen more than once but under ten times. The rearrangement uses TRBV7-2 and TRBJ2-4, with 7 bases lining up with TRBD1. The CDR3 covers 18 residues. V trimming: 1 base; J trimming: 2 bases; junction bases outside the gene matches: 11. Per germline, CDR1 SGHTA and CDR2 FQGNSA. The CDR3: CASSLGHSTGVSKNIQYF. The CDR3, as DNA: TGTGCCAGCAGCTTAGGACATTCCACAGGGGTGTCCAAAAACATTCAGTACTTC.

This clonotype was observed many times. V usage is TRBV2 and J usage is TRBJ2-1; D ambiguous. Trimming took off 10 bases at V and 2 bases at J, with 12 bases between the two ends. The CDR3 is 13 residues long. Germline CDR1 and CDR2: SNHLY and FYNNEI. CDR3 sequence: CATKTDAYNEQFF. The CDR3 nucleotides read TGTGCCACCAAGACGGATGCCTACAATGAGCAGTTCTTC.

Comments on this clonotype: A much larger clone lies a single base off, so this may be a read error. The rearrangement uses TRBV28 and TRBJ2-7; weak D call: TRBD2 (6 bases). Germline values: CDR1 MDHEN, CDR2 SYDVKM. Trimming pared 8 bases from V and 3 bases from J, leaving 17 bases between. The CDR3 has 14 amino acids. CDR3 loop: CASCRPGRGYEQYF. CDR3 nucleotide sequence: TGTGCCAGCTGTAGGCCAGGGCGGGGCTACGAGCAGTACTTC.

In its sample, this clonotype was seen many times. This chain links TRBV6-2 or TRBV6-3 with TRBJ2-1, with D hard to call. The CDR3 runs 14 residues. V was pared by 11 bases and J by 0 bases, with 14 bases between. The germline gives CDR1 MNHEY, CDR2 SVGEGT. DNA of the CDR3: TGTGCCGCCCAGGACGGAAGCTCCTACAATGAGCAGTTCTTC. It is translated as CAAQDGSSYNEQFF.

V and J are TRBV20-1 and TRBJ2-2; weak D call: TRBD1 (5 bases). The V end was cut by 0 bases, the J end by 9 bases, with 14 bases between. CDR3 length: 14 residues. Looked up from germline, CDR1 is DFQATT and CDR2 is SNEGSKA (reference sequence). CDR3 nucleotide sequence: TGCAGTGCTAGAGATCAGGGTAGGGGCCGGGAGCTGTTTTTT. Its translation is CSARDQGRGRELFF.

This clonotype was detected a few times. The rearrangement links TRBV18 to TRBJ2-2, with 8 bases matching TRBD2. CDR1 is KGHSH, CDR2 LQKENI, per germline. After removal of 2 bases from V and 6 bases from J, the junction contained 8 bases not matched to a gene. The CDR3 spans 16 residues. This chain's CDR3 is CASSPWRAGDPGELFF. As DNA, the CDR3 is TGTGCCAGCTCACCATGGCGAGCGGGAGATCCCGGGGAGCTGTTTTTT.

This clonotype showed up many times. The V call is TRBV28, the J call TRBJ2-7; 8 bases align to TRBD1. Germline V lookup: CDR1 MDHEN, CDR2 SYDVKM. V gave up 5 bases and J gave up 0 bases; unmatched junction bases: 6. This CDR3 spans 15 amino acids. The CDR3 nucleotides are TGTGCCAGCAGTCCGGACAGGGCCAGCTCCTACGAGCAGTACTTC. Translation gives CASSPDRASSYEQYF.

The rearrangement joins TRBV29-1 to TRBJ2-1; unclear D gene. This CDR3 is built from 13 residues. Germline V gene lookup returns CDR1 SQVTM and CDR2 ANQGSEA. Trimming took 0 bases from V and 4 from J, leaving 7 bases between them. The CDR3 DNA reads TGCAGCGTTGAAGAGGTGCTTTACAATGAGCAGTTCTTC. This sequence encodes CSVEEVLYNEQFF.

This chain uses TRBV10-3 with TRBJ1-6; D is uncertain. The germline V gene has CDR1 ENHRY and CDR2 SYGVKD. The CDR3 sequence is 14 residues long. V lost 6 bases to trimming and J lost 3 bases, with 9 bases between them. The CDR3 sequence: CAISGDRYNSPLHF. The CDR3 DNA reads TGTGCCATCAGCGGAGACCGCTATAATTCACCCCTCCACTTT.

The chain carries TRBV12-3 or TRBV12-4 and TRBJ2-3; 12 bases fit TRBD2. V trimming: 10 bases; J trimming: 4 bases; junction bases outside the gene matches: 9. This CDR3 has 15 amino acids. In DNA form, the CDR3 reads TGTGCCACAAAAACTAGCGGGAGGAGCCCAGATACGCAGTATTTT. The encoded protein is CATKTSGRSPDTQYF.

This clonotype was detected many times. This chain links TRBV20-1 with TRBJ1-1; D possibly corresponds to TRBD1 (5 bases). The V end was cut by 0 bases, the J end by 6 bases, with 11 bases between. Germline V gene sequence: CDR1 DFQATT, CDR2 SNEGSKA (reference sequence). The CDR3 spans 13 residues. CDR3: CSARDQGVSEAFF. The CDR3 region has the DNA TGCAGTGCTAGAGATCAGGGAGTGTCTGAAGCTTTCTTT.

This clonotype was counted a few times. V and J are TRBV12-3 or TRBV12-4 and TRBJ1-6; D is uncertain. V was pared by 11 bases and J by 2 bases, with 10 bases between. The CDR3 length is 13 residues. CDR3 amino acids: CASNPTYNSPLHF. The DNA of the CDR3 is TGTGCCTCGAACCCCACCTATAATTCACCCCTCCACTTT.

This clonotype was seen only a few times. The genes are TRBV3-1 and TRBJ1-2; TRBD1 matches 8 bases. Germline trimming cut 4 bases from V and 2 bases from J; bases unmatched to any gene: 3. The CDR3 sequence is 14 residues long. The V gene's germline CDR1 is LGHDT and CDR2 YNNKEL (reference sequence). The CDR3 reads CASSRGQENYGYTF. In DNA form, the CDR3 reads TGTGCCAGCAGCCGGGGACAGGAAAACTATGGCTACACCTTC.

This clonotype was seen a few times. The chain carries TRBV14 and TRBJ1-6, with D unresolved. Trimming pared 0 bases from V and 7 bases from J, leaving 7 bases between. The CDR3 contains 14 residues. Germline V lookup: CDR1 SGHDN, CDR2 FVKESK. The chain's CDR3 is CASSQEVWNSPLHF. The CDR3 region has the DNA TGTGCCAGCAGCCAAGAAGTCTGGAATTCACCCCTCCACTTT.

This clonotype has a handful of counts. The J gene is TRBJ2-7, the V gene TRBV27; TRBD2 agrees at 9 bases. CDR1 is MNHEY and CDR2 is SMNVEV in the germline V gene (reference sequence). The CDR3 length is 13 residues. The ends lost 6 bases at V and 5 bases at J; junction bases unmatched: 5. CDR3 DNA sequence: TGTGCCAGCAGGATGTTAGCGGGAGACGAGCAGTACTTC. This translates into CASRMLAGDEQYF.

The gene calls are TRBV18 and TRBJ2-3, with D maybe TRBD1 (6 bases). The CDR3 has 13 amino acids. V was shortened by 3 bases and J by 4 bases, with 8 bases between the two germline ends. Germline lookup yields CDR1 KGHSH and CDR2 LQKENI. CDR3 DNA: TGTGCCAGCTCACCGGCAGGGGCAGATACGCAGTATTTT. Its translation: CASSPAGADTQYF.

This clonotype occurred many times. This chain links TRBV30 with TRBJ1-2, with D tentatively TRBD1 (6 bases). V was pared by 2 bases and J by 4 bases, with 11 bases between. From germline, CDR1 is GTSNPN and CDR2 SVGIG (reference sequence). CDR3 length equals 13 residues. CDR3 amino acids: CAWSRGAAYGYTF. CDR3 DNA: TGTGCCTGGAGTCGGGGGGCGGCCTATGGCTACACCTTC.

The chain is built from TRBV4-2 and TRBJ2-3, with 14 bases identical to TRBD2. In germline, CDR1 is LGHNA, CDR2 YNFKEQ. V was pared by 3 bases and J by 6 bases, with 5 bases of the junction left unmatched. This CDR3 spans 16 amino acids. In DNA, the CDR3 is TGTGCCAGCAGCCAGACTAGCGGGAGGGCCGAGGATACGCAGTATTTT. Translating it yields CASSQTSGRAEDTQYF.

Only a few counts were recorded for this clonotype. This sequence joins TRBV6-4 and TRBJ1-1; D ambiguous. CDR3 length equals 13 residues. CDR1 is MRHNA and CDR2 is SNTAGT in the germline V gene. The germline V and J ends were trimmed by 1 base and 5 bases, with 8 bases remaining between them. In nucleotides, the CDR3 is TGTGCCAGCAGTGACTTCCCCGGTACTGAAGCTTTCTTT. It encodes CASSDFPGTEAFF.

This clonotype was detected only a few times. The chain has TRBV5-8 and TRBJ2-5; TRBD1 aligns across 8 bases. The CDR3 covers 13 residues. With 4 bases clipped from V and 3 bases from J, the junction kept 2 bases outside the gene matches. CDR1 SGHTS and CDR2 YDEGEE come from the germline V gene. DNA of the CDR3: TGTGCCAGCAGCACACAGGGGGAAGAGACCCAGTACTTC. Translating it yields CASSTQGEETQYF. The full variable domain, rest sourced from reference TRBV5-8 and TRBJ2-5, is EAGVTQSPTHLIKTRGQQATLRCSPISGHTSVYWYQQALGLGLQFLLWYDEGEERNRGNFPPRFSGRQFPNYSSELNVNALELEDSALYLCASSTQGEETQYFGPGTRLLVL.

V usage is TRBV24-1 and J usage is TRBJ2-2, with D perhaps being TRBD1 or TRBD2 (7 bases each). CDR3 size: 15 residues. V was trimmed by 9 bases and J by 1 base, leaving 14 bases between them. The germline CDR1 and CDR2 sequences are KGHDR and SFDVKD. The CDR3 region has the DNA TGTGCCACCCAGGGGGGGGGGCAGAACACCGGGGAGCTGTTTTTT. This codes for CATQGGGQNTGELFF.

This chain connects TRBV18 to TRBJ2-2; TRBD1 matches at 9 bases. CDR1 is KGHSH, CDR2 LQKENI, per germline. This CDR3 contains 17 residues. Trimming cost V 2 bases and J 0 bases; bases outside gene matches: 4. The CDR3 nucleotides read TGTGCCAGCTCACCAAAACAGGGGGCCCCGAACACCGGGGAGCTGTTTTTT. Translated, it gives CASSPKQGAPNTGELFF.

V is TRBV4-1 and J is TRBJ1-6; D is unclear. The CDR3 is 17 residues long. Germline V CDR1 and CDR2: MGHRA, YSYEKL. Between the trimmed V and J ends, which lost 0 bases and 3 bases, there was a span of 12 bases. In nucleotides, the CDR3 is TGCGCCAGCAGCCAAGACTTGAGCGAATACTATAATTCACCCCTCCACTTT. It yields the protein CASSQDLSEYYNSPLHF.

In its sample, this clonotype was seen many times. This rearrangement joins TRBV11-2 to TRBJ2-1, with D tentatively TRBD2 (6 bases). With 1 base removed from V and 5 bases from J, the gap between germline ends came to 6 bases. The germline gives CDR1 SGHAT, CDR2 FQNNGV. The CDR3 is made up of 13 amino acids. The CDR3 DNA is TGTGCCAGCAGCTTAGGACTAGACAATGAGCAGTTCTTC. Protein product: CASSLGLDNEQFF.

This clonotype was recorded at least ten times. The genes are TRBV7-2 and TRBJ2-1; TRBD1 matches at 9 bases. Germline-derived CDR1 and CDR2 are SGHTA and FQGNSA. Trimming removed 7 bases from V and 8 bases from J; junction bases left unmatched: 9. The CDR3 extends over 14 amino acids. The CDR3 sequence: CASKSPGQGDEQFF. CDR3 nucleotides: TGTGCCAGCAAATCGCCGGGACAGGGAGATGAGCAGTTCTTC.

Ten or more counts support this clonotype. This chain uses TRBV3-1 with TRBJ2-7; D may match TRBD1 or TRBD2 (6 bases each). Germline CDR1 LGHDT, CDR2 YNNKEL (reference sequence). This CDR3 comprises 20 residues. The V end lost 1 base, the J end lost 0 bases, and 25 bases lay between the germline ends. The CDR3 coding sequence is TGTGCCAGCAGCCAAGCCTACGGGGGCGGAGGGCTAGCGAACTCCTACGAGCAGTACTTC. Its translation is CASSQAYGGGGLANSYEQYF.